Presented here are 11 T cell receptor beta chains from one specimen sequenced in a study of graft-versus-host responses after intestinal transplantation. Repertoires were generated with immunoSEQ multiplex PCR, while TCRdb's copy carries only in-frame clones and drops some. The sample holds 22,000 or so clones, around 78% seen once. Graft-derived tissue was subjected to processing to liberate intraepithelial and lamina propria lymphocytes. The source was ileum tissue, collected 12 days after intestinal transplant. These receptors originate from a human patient who received an intestinal transplant, so some T cells may come from the graft donor.

The V and J genes are TRBV2 and TRBJ2-2; tentative D call: TRBD1 (6 bases). Trimming pared 6 bases from V and 2 bases from J, leaving 22 bases between. Germline V lookup: CDR1 SNHLY, CDR2 FYNNEI. The CDR3 length is 18 residues. The CDR3 here is CASSGLWFGGRNTGELFF. As DNA, the CDR3 is TGTGCCAGCAGCGGTCTTTGGTTTGGGGGCCGAAACACCGGGGAGCTGTTTTTT. The variable domain in full, completed from reference TRBV2 and TRBJ2-2, reads EPEVTQTPSHQVTQMGQEVILRCVPISNHLYFYWYRQILGQKVEFLVSFYNNEISEKSEIFDDQFSVERPDGSNFTLKIRSTKLEDSAMYFCASSGLWFGGRNTGELFFGEGSRLTVL.

This clone rates as medium-sized. This sequence joins TRBV4-1 and TRBJ2-7, with 7 positions matching TRBD1. The CDR3 totals 15 residues. Germline CDR1 reads MGHRA; CDR2 reads YSYEKL. With V trimmed by 4 bases and J by 4 bases, 10 bases remained unmatched. Here the CDR3 reads CASSPSGTVFYEQYF. The CDR3 DNA sequence: TGCGCCAGCAGCCCCTCGGGGACAGTATTTTACGAGCAGTACTTC.

The genes are TRBV6-6 and TRBJ2-7; 9 positions match TRBD2. CDR1 and CDR2 (germline): MNHNY, SVGAGI (reference sequence). The trim removed 6 bases at V and 3 bases at J, leaving 6 bases unmatched. This CDR3 is built from 14 residues. CDR3 coding DNA: TGTGCCAGCAGCCCCGGGACTAGCTTCTACGAGCAGTACTTC. This sequence encodes CASSPGTSFYEQYF.

This clone was recorded only once. This chain's CDR3 is CASRPPPGREGETQYF. The DNA for the CDR3 is TGTGCCAGCAGACCCCCCCCTGGCAGGGAGGGAGAGACCCAGTACTTC. The chain couples TRBV28 to TRBJ2-5; 7 bases fit TRBD2. CDR1 and CDR2 from the germline V gene are MDHEN and SYDVKM. This CDR3 has 16 residues. With V trimmed by 6 bases and J by 4 bases, 14 bases remained unmatched. Looking up the rest from reference TRBV28 and TRBJ2-5 gives the full variable domain: DVKVTQSSRYLVKRTGEKVFLECVQDMDHENMFWYRQDPGLGLRLIYFSYDVKMKEKGDIPEGYSVSREKKERFSLILESASTNQTSMYLCASRPPPGREGETQYFGPGTRLLVL.

The chain carries TRBV6-1 and TRBJ2-7; 11 bases are a match to TRBD2. Unmatched junction bases numbered 7, after V lost 4 bases and J lost 5 bases. The CDR3 totals 15 residues. The germline CDR1 and CDR2 sequences are MNHNS and SASEGT. The CDR3 reads CASSALTSGDHEQYF. CDR3 in DNA: TGTGCCAGCAGTGCCCTGACTAGCGGGGACCACGAGCAGTACTTC.

The rearrangement joins TRBV11-2 to TRBJ2-3; tentatively, D is TRBD1 (5 bases). Germline loops: CDR1 SGHAT, CDR2 FQNNGV. The CDR3 is 14 amino acids. The V end was cut by 3 bases, the J end by 1 base, with 8 bases between. CDR3 sequence reads: CASSFQGRTDTQYF. Here the CDR3 DNA reads TGTGCCAGCAGCTTCCAGGGTCGCACAGATACGCAGTATTTT.

The chain combines TRBV5-3 with TRBJ1-1, with 10 bases identical to TRBD1. TRBV5-3 is annotated as an ORF whose role is uncertain. V trimming: 3 bases; J trimming: 9 bases; junction bases outside the gene matches: 8. The CDR3 extends over 14 amino acids. For the CDR3, the DNA is TGTGCCAGAAGCTGGGGACAGGGGCCTCTTCAAGCTTTCTTT. It translates to CARSWGQGPLQAFF.

This clone turned up a few times. This rearrangement joins TRBV9 to TRBJ2-7; 12 bases match TRBD1. Germline CDR1 is SGDLS and CDR2 is YYNGEE. Trimming took 3 bases from V and 7 from J; bases not matched to a gene: 8. The CDR3 length is 15 residues. DNA for the CDR3: TGTGCCAGCAGCGCTGCCGGGACAGGGGGCTTAGAGCAGTACTTC. It codes for CASSAAGTGGLEQYF.

The chain recombines TRBV5-6 with TRBJ1-2; D uncertain. The germline V gene has CDR1 SGHDT and CDR2 YYEEEE. The V and J ends lost 0 bases and 0 bases respectively, with 9 bases between them. The CDR3 length is 15 residues. The CDR3 loop reads CASSLGSISNYGYTF. In DNA, the CDR3 is TGTGCCAGCAGCTTGGGGAGCATATCTAACTATGGCTACACCTTC.

This sequence joins TRBV4-1 and TRBJ2-5; no clear D. CDR1 is MGHRA, CDR2 YSYEKL, per germline. The CDR3 runs to 14 residues. The ends were cut back, 1 base at V and 0 bases at J, with 6 bases in the middle. As DNA, the CDR3 is TGCGCCAGCAGCCAAGCGGCGGACCAAGAGACCCAGTACTTC. Protein product: CASSQAADQETQYF.

The rearrangement uses TRBV7-2 and TRBJ2-5, with 8 bases aligning to TRBD2. The germline CDR1 and CDR2 sequences are SGHTA and FQGNSA. This CDR3 is 15 amino acids long. Losses at the gene ends were 5 bases for V and 5 bases for J; bases not matched to a gene: 10. CDR3 DNA: TGTGCCAGCAGCCCGGGGGGGTCCGTTTGGGAGACCCAGTACTTC. Translating gives CASSPGGSVWETQYF.